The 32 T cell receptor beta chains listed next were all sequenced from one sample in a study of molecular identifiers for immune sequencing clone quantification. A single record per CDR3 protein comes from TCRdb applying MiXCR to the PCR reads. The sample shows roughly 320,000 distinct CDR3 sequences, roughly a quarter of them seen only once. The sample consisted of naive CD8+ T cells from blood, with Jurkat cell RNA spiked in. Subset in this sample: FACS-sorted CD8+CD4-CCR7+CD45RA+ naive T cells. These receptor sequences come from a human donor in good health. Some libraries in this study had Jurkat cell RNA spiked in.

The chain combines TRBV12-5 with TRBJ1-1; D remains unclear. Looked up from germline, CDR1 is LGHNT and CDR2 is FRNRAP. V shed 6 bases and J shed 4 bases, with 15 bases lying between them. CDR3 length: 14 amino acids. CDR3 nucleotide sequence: TGTGCTAGTGGGCGGACGGTATTGACCACTGAAGCTTTCTTT. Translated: CASGRTVLTTEAFF.

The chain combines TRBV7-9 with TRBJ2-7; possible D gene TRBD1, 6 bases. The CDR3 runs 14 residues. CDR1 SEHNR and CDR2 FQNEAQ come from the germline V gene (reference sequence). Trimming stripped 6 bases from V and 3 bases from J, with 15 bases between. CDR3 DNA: TGTGCCAGCAGAAACCGGGACACGAACTACGAGCAGTACTTC. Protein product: CASRNRDTNYEQYF. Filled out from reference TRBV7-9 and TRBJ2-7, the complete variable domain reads DTGVSQNPRHKITKRGQNVTFRCDPISEHNRLYWYRQTLGQGPEFLTYFQNEAQLEKSRLLSDRFSAERPKGSFSTLEIQRTEQGDSAMYLCASRNRDTNYEQYFGPGTRLTVT.

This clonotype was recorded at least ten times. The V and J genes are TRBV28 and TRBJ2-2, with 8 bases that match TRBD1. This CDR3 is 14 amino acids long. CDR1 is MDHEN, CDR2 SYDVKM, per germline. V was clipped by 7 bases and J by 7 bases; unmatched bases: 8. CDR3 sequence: CASKNRGFGGELFF. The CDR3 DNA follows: TGTGCCAGCAAAAACAGGGGGTTCGGCGGGGAGCTGTTTTTT.

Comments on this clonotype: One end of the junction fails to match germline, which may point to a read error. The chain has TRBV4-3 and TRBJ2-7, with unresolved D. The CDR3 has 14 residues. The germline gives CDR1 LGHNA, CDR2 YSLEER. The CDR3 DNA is TGCGCCGGCAGCCAAGATGCAGGACCCTACGAGCAGTACTTC. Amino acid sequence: CAGSQDAGPYEQYF.

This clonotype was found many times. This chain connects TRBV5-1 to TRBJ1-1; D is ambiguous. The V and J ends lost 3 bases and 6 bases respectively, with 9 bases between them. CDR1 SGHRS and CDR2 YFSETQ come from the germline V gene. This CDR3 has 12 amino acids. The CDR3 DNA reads TGCGCCAGCAGCTCCGCCGGGTCTGAAGCTTTCTTT. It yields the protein CASSSAGSEAFF.

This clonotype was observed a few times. This chain's CDR3 is CASSPHLITGTSGMMEETQYF. The DNA of the CDR3 is TGTGCCAGCAGCCCCCATCTGATAACCGGGACTAGCGGGATGATGGAGGAGACCCAGTACTTC. J is TRBJ2-5 and V is TRBV7-9, with 13 bases aligning to TRBD2. The V gene end was trimmed by 5 bases and the J gene end by 5 bases; junction bases not matched to a gene: 23. There are 21 residues in the CDR3. CDR1 and CDR2 from the germline V gene are SEHNR and FQNEAQ (reference sequence).

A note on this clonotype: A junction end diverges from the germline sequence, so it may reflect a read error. This chain's CDR3 is CAGSIGLAGVNTQYF. For the CDR3, the DNA is TGTGCCGGTAGTATTGGACTAGCGGGAGTTAATACGCAGTATTTT. The chain uses TRBV19 and TRBJ2-3; 13 bases are a match to TRBD2. In germline, CDR1 is LNHDA, CDR2 SQIVND (reference sequence). The CDR3 contains 15 residues.

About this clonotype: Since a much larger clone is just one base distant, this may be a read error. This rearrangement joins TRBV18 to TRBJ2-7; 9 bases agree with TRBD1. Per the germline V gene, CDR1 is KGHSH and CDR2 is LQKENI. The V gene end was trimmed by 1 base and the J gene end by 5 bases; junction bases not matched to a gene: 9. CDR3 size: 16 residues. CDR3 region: CASSPRETGGVDEQYF. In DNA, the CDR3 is TGTGCCAGCTCACCACGAGAGACAGGGGGGGTCGACGAGCAGTACTTC.

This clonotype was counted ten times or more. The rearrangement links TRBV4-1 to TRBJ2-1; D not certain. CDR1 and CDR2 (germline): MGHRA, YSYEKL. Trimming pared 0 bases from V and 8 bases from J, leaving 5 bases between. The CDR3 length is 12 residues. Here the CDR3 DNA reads TGCGCCAGCAGCCAAGAAGGGCATGAGCAGTTCTTC. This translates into CASSQEGHEQFF.

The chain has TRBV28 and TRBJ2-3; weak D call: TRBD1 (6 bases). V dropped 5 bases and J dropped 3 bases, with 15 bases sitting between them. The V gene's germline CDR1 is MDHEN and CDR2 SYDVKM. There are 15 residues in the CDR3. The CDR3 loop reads CASSGTRAWTDTQYF. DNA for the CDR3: TGTGCCAGCAGTGGGACAAGGGCGTGGACAGATACGCAGTATTTT.

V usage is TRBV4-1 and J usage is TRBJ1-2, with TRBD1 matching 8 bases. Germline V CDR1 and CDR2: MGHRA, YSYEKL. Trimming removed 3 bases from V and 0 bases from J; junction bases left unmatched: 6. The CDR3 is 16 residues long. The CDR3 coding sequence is TGCGCCAGCAGCCAGGATGGACAGGGCGCTAACTATGGCTACACCTTC. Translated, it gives CASSQDGQGANYGYTF.

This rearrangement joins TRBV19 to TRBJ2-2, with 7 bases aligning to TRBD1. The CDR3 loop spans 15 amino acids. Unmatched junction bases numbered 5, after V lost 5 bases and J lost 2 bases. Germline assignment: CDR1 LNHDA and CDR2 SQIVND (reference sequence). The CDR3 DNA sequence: TGTGCCAGTAGTTGGGGACAGATTAACACCGGGGAGCTGTTTTTT. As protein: CASSWGQINTGELFF.

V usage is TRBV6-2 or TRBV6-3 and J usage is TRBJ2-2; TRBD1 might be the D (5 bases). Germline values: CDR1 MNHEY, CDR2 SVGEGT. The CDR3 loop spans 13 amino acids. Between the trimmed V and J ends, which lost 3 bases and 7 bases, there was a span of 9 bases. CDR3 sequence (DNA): TGTGCCAGCAGTTATGGCAGGGTCGGGGAGCTGTTTTTT. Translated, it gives CASSYGRVGELFF.

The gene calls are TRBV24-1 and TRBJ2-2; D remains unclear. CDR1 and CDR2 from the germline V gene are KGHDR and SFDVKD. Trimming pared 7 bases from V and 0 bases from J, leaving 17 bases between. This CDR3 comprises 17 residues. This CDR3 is CATSEDPDQTNTGELFF. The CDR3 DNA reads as TGTGCCACCAGCGAGGACCCGGACCAAACGAACACCGGGGAGCTGTTTTTT.

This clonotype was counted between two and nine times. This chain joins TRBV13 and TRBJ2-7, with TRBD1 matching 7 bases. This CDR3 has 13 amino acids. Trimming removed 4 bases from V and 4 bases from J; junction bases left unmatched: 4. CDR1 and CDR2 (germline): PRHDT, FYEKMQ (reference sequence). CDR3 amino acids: CASSSSTGYEQYF. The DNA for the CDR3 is TGTGCCAGCAGCTCCTCGACAGGGTACGAGCAGTACTTC.

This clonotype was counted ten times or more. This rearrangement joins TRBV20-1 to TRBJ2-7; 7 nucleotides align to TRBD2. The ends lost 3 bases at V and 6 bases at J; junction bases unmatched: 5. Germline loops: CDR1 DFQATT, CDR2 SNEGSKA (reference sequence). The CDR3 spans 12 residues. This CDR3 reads CSARGRESEQYF. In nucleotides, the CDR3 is TGCAGTGCTAGGGGGCGGGAGAGCGAGCAGTACTTC.

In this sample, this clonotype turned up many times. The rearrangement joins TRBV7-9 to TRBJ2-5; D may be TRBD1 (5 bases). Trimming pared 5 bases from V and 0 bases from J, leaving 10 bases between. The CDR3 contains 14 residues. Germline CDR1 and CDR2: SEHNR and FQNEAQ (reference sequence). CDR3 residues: CASSIQEYQETQYF. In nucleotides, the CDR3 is TGTGCCAGCAGCATACAGGAGTACCAAGAGACCCAGTACTTC.

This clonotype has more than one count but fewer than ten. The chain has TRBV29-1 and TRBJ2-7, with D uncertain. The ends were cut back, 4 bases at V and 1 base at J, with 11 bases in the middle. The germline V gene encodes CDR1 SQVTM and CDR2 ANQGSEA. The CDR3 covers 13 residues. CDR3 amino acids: CSVAALNSYEQYF. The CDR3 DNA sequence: TGCAGCGTTGCTGCGCTGAATTCCTACGAGCAGTACTTC.

CDR3 bases: TGTGCCAGCAGCTTAGGTCCTGCAAGGGTCAATGAGCAGTTCTTC. It yields the protein CASSLGPARVNEQFF. This chain joins TRBV7-9 and TRBJ2-1; D remains unclear. Germline V gene data show CDR1 as SEHNR and CDR2 as FQNEAQ (reference sequence). This CDR3 spans 15 amino acids. V lost 1 base and J lost 6, with 13 bases in between.

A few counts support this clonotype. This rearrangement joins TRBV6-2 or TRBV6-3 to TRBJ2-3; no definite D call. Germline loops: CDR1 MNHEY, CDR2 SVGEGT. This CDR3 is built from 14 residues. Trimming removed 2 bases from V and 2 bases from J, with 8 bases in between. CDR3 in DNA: TGTGCCAGCAGTTACAAACTCACCACAGATACGCAGTATTTT. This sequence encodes CASSYKLTTDTQYF.

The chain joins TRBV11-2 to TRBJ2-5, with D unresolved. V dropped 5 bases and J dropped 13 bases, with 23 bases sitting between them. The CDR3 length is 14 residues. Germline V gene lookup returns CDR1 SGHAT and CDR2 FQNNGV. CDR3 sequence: CASSTQPGAAPPYF. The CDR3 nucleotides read TGTGCCAGCAGCACACAGCCGGGCGCGGCGCCCCCGTACTTC.

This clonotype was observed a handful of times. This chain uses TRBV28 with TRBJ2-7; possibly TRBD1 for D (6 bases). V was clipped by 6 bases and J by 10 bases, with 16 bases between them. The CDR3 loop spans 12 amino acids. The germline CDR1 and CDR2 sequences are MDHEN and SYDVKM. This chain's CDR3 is CASSGTSEVQYF. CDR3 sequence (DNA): TGTGCCAGCAGCGGGACATCGGAGGTTCAGTACTTC.

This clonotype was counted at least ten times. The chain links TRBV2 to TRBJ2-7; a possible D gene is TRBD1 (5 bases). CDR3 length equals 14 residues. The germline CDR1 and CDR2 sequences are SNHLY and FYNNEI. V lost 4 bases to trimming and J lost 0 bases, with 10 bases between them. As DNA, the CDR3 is TGTGCCAGCAGTGCGACAGTGAGCTCCTACGAGCAGTACTTC. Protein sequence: CASSATVSSYEQYF.

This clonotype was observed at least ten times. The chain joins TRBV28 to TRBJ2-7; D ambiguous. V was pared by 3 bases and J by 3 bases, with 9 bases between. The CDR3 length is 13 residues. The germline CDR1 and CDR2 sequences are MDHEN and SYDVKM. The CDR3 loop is CASSFGRNYEQYF. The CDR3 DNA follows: TGTGCCAGCAGTTTCGGCAGGAACTACGAGCAGTACTTC.

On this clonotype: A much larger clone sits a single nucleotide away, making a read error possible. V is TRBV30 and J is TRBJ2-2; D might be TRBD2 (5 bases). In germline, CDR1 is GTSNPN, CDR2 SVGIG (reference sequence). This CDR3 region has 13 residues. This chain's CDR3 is CAWSVAVAGELLF. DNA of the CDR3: TGTGCCTGGAGTGTAGCGGTGGCCGGGGAGCTGCTTTTT.

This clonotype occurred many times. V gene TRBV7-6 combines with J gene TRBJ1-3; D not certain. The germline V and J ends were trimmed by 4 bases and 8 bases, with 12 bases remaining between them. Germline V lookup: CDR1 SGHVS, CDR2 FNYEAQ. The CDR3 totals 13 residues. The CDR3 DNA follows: TGTGCCAGCAGCTACGACCGAGGAGACACCATATATTTT. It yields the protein CASSYDRGDTIYF.

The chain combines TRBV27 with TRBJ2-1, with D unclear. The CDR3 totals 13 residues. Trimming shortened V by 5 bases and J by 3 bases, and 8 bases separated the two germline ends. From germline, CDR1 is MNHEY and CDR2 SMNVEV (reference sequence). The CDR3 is CASSVTVYNEQFF. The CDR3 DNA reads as TGTGCCAGCAGTGTGACCGTCTACAATGAGCAGTTCTTC.

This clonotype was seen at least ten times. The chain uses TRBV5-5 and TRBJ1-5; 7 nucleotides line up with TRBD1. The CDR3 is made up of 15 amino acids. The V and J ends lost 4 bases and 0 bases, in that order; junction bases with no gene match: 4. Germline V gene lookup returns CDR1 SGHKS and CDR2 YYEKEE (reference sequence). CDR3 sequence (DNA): TGTGCCAGCAGCCGGGACAGCCATAGCAATCAGCCCCAGCATTTT. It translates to CASSRDSHSNQPQHF.

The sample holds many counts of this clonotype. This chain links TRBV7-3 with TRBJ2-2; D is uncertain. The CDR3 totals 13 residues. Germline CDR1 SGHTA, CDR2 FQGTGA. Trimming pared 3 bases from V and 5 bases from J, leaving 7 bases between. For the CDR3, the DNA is TGTGCCAGCAGCTTGTTGGGAACCGGGGAGCTGTTTTTT. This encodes CASSLLGTGELFF. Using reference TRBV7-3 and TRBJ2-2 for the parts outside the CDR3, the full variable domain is GAGVSQTPSNKVTEKGKYVELRCDPISGHTALYWYRQSLGQGPEFLIYFQGTGAADDSGLPNDRFFAVRPEGSVSTLKIQRTERGDSAVYLCASSLLGTGELFFGEGSRLTVL.

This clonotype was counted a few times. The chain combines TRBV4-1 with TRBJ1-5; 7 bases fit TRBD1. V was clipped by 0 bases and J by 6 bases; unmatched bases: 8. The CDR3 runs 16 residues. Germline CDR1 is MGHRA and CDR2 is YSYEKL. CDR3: CASSQDGTGVTQPQHF. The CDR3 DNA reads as TGCGCCAGCAGCCAAGATGGAACAGGGGTCACTCAGCCCCAGCATTTT.

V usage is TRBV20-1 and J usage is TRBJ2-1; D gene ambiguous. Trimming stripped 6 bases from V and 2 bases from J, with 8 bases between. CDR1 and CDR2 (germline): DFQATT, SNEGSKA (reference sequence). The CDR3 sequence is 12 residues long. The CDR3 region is CSALFPYNEQFF. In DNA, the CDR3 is TGCAGTGCCCTCTTCCCCTACAATGAGCAGTTCTTC.

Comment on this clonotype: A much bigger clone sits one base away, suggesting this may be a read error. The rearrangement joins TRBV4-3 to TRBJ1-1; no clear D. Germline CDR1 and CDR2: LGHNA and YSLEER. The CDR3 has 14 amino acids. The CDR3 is CASGQEKIWAEAFF. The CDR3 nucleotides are TGCGCCAGCGGCCAAGAAAAGATTTGGGCTGAAGCTTTCTTT.